This T cell receptor (beta chain) originates from a study of blood T cell repertoires in COVID-19. The wider study: Researchers got acute and convalescent COVID-19 samples from the United States, Italy and Spain. The analysed material was cDNA or gDNA that came from T cells, B-cell-depleted T cells, or PBMCs.

This clone was picked up one time. V was pared by 2 bases and J by 5 bases, with 10 bases of the junction left unmatched. Looked up from germline, CDR1 is MNHNS and CDR2 is SASEGT. The CDR3 runs 16 residues. In the original analysis: From reference gene primer amplification, estimates of nucleated cell counts were derived. Assay used: immunoSEQ multiplex PCR; TCRdb lists only in-frame clones, some missing. The V and J calls and clone size are taken from that table; D and trimming were inferred from the DNA. The profile covers around 300,000 clones, with 70% to 90% appearing a single time and about 10% taken by the ten largest.

The chain is built from TRBV6-1 and TRBJ2-5; 8 bases line up with TRBD2. The sequenced sample was peripheral blood. The clonotype was recovered from a woman in her sixties or seventies with acute or convalescent COVID-19. The CDR3 protein is CASSESGGGRWETQYF. For the CDR3, the DNA is TGTGCCAGCAGTGAATCGGGCGGGGGGCGTTGGGAGACCCAGTACTTC.